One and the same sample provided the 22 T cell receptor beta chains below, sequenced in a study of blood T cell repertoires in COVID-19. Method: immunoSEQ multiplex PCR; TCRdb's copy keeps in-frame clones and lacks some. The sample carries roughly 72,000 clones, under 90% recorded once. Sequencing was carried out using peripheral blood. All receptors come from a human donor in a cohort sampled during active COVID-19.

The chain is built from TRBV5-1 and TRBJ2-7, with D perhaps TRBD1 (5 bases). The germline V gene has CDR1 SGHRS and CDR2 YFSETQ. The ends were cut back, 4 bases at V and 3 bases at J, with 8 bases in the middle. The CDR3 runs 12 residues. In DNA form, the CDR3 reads TGCGCCAGCAGCCAGGGTGGCTACGAGCAGTACTTC. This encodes CASSQGGYEQYF.

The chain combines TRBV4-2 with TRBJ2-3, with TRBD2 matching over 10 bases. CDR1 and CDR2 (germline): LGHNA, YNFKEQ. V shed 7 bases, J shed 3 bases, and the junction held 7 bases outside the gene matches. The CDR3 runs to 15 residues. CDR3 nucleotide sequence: TGTGCCAGCACCTCAGCGGGAGGGCCAACAGATACGCAGTATTTT. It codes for CASTSAGGPTDTQYF.

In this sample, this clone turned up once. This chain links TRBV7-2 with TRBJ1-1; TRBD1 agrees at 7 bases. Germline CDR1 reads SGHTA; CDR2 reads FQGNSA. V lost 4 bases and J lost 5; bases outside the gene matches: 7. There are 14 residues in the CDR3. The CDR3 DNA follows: TGTGCCAGCAGCTCCACACAGGGGTGGACTGAAGCTTTCTTT. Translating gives CASSSTQGWTEAFF.

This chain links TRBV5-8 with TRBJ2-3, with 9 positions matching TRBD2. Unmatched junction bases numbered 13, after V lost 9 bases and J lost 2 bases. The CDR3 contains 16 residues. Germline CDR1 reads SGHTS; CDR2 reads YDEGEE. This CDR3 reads CATSKGGGANTDTQYF. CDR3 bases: TGTGCCACCTCAAAGGGCGGGGGGGCGAACACAGATACGCAGTATTTT.

The CDR3 is CASSELGSGYNEQFF. For the CDR3, the DNA is TGTGCCAGCAGTGAACTCGGGTCCGGGTACAATGAGCAGTTCTTC. The chain is built from TRBV6-1 and TRBJ2-1, with D uncertain. CDR1 and CDR2 (germline): MNHNS, SASEGT. V lost 2 bases to trimming and J lost 4 bases, with 12 bases between them. The CDR3 sequence is 15 residues long.

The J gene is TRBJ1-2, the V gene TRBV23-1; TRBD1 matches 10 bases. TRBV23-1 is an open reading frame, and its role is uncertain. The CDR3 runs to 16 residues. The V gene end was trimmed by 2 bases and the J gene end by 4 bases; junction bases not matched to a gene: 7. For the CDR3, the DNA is TGCGCCAGCAGTCAACCCCCGGGACAGGGGACCTATGGCTACACCTTC. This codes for CASSQPPGQGTYGYTF.

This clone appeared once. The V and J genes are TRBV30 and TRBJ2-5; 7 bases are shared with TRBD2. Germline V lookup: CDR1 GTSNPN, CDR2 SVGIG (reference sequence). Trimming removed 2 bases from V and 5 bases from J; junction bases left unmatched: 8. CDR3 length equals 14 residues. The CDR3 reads CAWSIGLGPETQYF. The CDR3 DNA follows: TGTGCCTGGAGTATCGGACTAGGGCCTGAGACCCAGTACTTC.

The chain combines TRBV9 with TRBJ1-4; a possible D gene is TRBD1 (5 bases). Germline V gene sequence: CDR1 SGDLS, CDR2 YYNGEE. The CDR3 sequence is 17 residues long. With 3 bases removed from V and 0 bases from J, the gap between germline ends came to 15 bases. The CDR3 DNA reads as TGTGCCAGCAGCGGAAGGGCGGGGCAGTCAACTAATGAAAAACTGTTTTTT. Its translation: CASSGRAGQSTNEKLFF.

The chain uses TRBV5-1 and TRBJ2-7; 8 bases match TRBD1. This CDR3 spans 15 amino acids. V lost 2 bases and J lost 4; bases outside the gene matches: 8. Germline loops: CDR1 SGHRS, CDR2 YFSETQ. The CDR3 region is CASSFRTGPSYEQYF. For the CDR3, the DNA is TGCGCCAGCAGCTTCCGGACAGGGCCGTCTTACGAGCAGTACTTC.

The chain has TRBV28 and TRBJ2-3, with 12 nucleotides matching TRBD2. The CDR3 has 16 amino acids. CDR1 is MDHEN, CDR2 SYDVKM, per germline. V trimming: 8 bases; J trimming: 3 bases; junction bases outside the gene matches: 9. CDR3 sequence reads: CASGLAGGPGTDTQYF. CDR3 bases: TGTGCCAGCGGGCTAGCGGGGGGGCCAGGGACAGATACGCAGTATTTT.

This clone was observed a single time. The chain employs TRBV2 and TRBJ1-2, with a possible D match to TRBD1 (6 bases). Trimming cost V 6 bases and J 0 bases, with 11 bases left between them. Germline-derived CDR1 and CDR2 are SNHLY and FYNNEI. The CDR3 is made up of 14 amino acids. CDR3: CASRDSRSNYGYTF. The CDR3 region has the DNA TGTGCCAGCAGGGACAGTAGATCTAACTATGGCTACACCTTC.

The CDR3 nucleotides are TGTGCCAGCAGCTTAGCTCCAGGGGATATTGGCTACACCTTC. It encodes CASSLAPGDIGYTF. The chain combines TRBV7-9 with TRBJ1-2; maybe TRBD1 (6 bases). The V gene's germline CDR1 is SEHNR and CDR2 FQNEAQ (reference sequence). The CDR3 has 14 amino acids. Trimming removed 0 bases from V and 7 bases from J, with 12 bases in between.

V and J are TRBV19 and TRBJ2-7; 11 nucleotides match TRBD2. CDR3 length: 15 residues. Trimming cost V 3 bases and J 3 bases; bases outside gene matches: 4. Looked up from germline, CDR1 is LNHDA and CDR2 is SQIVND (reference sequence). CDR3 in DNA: TGTGCCAGTAGTATGCTAGCGGGAGGCCACTACGAGCAGTACTTC. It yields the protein CASSMLAGGHYEQYF.

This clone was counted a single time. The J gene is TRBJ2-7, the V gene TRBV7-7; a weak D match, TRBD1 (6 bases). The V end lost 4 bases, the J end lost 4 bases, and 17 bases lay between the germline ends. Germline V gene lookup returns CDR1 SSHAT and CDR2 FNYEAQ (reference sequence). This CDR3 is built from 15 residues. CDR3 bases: TGTGCCAGCAGCTCACAACAGGGAATGGGTTACGAGCAGTACTTC. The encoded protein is CASSSQQGMGYEQYF.

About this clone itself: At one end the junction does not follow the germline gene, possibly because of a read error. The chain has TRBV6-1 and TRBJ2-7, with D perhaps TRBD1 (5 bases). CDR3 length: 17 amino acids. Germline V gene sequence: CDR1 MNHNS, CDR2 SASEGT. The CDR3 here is CVSSEGRWQGFSYEQYF. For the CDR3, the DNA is TGTGTCAGCAGTGAAGGGCGTTGGCAGGGTTTCTCCTACGAGCAGTACTTC.

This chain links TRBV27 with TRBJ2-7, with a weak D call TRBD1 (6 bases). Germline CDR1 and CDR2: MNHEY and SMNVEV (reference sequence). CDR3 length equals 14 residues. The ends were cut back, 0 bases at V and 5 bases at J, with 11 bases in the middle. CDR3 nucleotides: TGTGCCAGCAGTTTATCTGGGGGCGGTAACGAGCAGTACTTC. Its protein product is CASSLSGGGNEQYF.

This CDR3 is CASSPPGQNNSPLHF. CDR3 sequence (DNA): TGTGCCAGCTCACCACCGGGACAGAATAATTCACCCCTCCACTTT. This sequence joins TRBV18 and TRBJ1-6; 7 bases match TRBD1. CDR3 length: 15 amino acids. Trimming took 0 bases from V and 5 from J; bases not matched to a gene: 1. Germline CDR1 KGHSH, CDR2 LQKENI.

This chain's CDR3 is CASRLLAIPNYNEQFF. The CDR3 nucleotides read TGTGCCAGCAGGTTACTAGCAATTCCTAACTACAATGAGCAGTTCTTC. The V gene is TRBV27, the J gene TRBJ2-1; possibly TRBD2 for D (6 bases). The V end lost 6 bases, the J end lost 3 bases, and 18 bases lay between the germline ends. In germline, CDR1 is MNHEY, CDR2 SMNVEV (reference sequence). The CDR3 covers 16 residues.

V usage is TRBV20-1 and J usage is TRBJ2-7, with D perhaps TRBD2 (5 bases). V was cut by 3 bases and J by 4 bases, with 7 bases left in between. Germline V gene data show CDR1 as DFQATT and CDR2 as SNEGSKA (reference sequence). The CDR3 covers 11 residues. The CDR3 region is CSASREYEQYF. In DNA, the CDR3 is TGCAGTGCTAGTCGGGAATACGAGCAGTACTTC.

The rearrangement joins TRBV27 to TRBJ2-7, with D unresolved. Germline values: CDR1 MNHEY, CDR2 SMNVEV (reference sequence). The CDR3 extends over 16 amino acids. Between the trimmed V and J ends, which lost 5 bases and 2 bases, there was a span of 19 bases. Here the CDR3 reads CASSPTPGSRPYEQYF. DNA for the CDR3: TGTGCCAGCAGTCCGACCCCCGGGTCGAGACCCTACGAGCAGTACTTC.

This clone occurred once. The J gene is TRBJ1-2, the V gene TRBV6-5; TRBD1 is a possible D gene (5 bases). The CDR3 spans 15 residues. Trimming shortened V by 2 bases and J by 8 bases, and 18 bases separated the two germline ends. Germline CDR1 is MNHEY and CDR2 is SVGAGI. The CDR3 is CASSYAGEVSRGYTF. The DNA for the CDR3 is TGTGCCAGCAGTTACGCGGGGGAGGTTTCGAGGGGCTACACCTTC.

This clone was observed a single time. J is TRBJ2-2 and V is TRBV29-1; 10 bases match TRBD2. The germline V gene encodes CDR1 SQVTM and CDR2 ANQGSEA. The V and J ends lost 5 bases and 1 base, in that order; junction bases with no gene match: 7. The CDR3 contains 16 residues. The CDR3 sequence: CSVRTLAGENTGELFF. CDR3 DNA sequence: TGCAGCGTTCGAACTCTAGCGGGGGAGAACACCGGGGAGCTGTTTTTT.